The next 10 T cell receptor beta chains were all read from a single sample in a study of blood T cell repertoires in COVID-19 (dated by TCRdb to about 2020). Libraries were made using the immunoSEQ multiplex PCR assay. Drawn from immuneACCESS, this table holds only the in-frame rearrangements with V and J called that TCRdb kept. Clones are partly lost; checked studies trace under half to an unresolved V gene and leave the rest unexplained. This sample comprises about 220,000 clones, almost 85% of them detected only once. About 2.5% of the sample lies in the top ten. Source material: peripheral blood. The receptors shown here come from an older woman with COVID-19, enrolled during active disease.

J is TRBJ2-3 and V is TRBV5-8; 14 bases align to TRBD2. V was clipped by 4 bases and J by 2 bases; unmatched bases: 6. Germline CDR1 is SGHTS and CDR2 is YDEGEE. CDR3 length: 17 amino acids. DNA of the CDR3: TGTGCCAGCAGCAACGGGACTAGCGGGGGATACACAGATACGCAGTATTTT. Protein sequence: CASSNGTSGGYTDTQYF.

The chain carries TRBV19 and TRBJ1-5; no clear D. The CDR3 is 13 amino acids. Trimming pared 4 bases from V and 5 bases from J, leaving 9 bases between. Germline V gene lookup returns CDR1 LNHDA and CDR2 SQIVND (reference sequence). CDR3 coding DNA: TGTGCCAGTAGTAACTCGGGTGATCAGCCCCAGCATTTT. It translates to CASSNSGDQPQHF. Full variable domain (remainder filled in from reference TRBV19 and TRBJ1-5): DGGITQSPKYLFRKEGQNVTLSCEQNLNHDAMYWYRQDPGQGLRLIYYSQIVNDFQKGDIAEGYSVSREKKESFPLTVTSAQKNPTAFYLCASSNSGDQPQHFGDGTRLSIL.

The rearrangement joins TRBV6-2 or TRBV6-3 to TRBJ1-2, with D uncertain. V gave up 4 bases and J gave up 8 bases, with 11 bases separating them. Germline V gene data show CDR1 as MNHEY and CDR2 as SVGEGT. The CDR3 runs 12 residues. The CDR3 bases are TGTGCCAGCAGTTTCAGGAATTGGGGCTACACCTTC. Its protein is CASSFRNWGYTF.

The chain combines TRBV2 with TRBJ2-2; D possibly corresponds to TRBD2 (6 bases). The CDR3 has 14 residues. V lost 3 bases, J lost 7 bases, and 12 bases lay in between. The germline V gene has CDR1 SNHLY and CDR2 FYNNEI. The CDR3 protein is CASSESGGIGELFF. The CDR3 bases are TGTGCCAGCAGTGAGAGTGGGGGGATCGGGGAGCTGTTTTTT.

The chain uses TRBV19 and TRBJ1-3; D remains ambiguous. CDR1 and CDR2 (germline): LNHDA, SQIVND (reference sequence). The V end was cut by 5 bases, the J end by 4 bases, with 6 bases between. CDR3 length: 12 residues. The CDR3 is CASSPQGNTIYF. CDR3 nucleotide sequence: TGTGCCAGTAGTCCGCAGGGAAACACCATATATTTT.

The chain employs TRBV9 and TRBJ2-3; possible D gene TRBD1, 6 bases. Germline V gene sequence: CDR1 SGDLS, CDR2 YYNGEE. The CDR3 sequence is 16 residues long. V was cut by 0 bases and J by 4 bases, with 15 bases left in between. The CDR3 DNA reads TGTGCCAGCAGCGTAGTGGGGGCCGGGGCGGCAGATACGCAGTATTTT. This sequence encodes CASSVVGAGAADTQYF.

The J gene is TRBJ2-3, the V gene TRBV4-3; a possible D gene is TRBD2 (5 bases). Trimming took 0 bases from V and 4 from J, leaving 20 bases between them. CDR1 is LGHNA and CDR2 is YSLEER in the germline V gene. This CDR3 has 18 residues. This chain's CDR3 is CASSQDLSPSSVPDTQYF. In DNA form, the CDR3 reads TGCGCCAGCAGCCAAGATCTGTCCCCTAGCTCCGTCCCAGATACGCAGTATTTT.

The genes are TRBV3-1 (or the pseudogene TRBV3-2) and TRBJ1-6; weak D call: TRBD1 (5 bases). The CDR3 consists of 14 residues. With 5 bases removed from V and 8 bases from J, the gap between germline ends came to 13 bases. Germline assignment: CDR1 LGHDT and CDR2 YNNKEL (reference sequence). The CDR3 DNA is TGTGCCAGCAGCTTACGCCTACAGGATTCACCCCTCCACTTT. Translating it yields CASSLRLQDSPLHF.

In this sample, this clone turned up once. The V gene is TRBV5-4, the J gene TRBJ1-2; 11 bases agree with TRBD1. This CDR3 comprises 16 residues. CDR1 and CDR2 (germline): SGHNT, YYREEE (reference sequence). The junction had 8 bases not matched to a gene; V was cut back by 1 base and J by 6 bases. Here the CDR3 reads CASSLLRTGGLDGYTF. The DNA of the CDR3 is TGTGCCAGCAGCTTGTTGAGGACAGGGGGCCTAGATGGCTACACCTTC.

The V gene is TRBV5-4, the J gene TRBJ2-7, with 7 bases fitting TRBD2. From germline, CDR1 is SGHNT and CDR2 YYREEE (reference sequence). CDR3 length equals 15 residues. The V and J ends lost 4 bases and 3 bases, in that order; junction bases with no gene match: 10. The CDR3 is CASSLLGGVGYEQYF. CDR3 bases: TGTGCCAGCAGCCTTTTGGGAGGGGTCGGCTACGAGCAGTACTTC.